This T cell receptor beta chain originates from a study of cytomegalovirus exposure and HLA in healthy donors. Study in general: Researchers found that about 82% of 350 to 500 genotyped donors fell within the Caucasian-associated ancestry cluster. Overall study results and limits: Association of 16,951 TCR beta sequences with HLA alleles was found at 0.05 false discovery rate in a later analysis.

The V segment lost 8 bases and the J segment 0 bases; nucleotides outside the gene matches: 3. This CDR3 region has 14 residues. The germline V gene encodes CDR1 SNHLY and CDR2 FYNNEI. A remark on this clone: No antigen is known for it.

Both 60 Vbeta primers and 13 Jbeta primers went into the PCR. Measured with immunoSEQ multiplex PCR; TCRdb has only the in-frame clones, and not every one. Of fewer than 200,000 clones in the sample, around 84% were seen once. This clonotype was sampled from a man aged 25-45 years in good health and CMV-seropositive. The V call is TRBV2, the J call TRBJ2-2, with 7 nucleotides matching TRBD1. Sequencing was performed on PBMCs. The CDR3 loop reads CASRGTANTGELFF. For the CDR3, the DNA is TGTGCCAGCCGTGGGACAGCGAACACCGGGGAGCTGTTTTTT.